Included here is one T cell receptor (beta chain) sequence, with context. Original analysis: The assay estimated nucleated cells by amplifying reference gene primers. Clones were sequenced by immunoSEQ multiplex PCR, and TCRdb holds only the in-frame ones, with some missing. V and J calls and clone size are those listed in that table; D and trimming were worked out from the DNA. The sample has approximately 140,000 clones, roughly 82% seen once. Germline V CDR1 and CDR2: MNHNS, SASEGT. This CDR3 has 13 amino acids. Trimming took off 3 bases at V and 3 bases at J, with 9 bases between the two ends. This specimen belongs to a study of blood T cell repertoires in COVID-19. Study-level background: COVID-19 samples collected from the United States, Italy and Spain covered acute and convalescent phases. Sources were T cells, B-cell-depleted T cells, or PBMCs; the material itself was cDNA or gDNA.

The sequencing sample was made of peripheral blood. The receptor comes from a man between 65 and 85 years old with acute or convalescent COVID-19. V usage is TRBV6-1 and J usage is TRBJ2-7, with D uncertain. The CDR3 coding sequence is TGTGCCAGCAGTGAGCCGGGTAGCTACGAGCAGTACTTC. This codes for CASSEPGSYEQYF.